This TCR beta chain originates from a study of Graves' ophthalmopathy and Graves' hyperthyroidism. Study context: Hyperthyroidism was considered stable when no ophthalmopathy appeared within 18 months of follow-up. General study results and limits: Blood also carried most expanded thyroid clonotypes exceeding 0.001 frequency. With approximately 90% sensitivity and approximately 79% specificity, a 13-signature model separated ophthalmopathy from stable hyperthyroidism.

The study amplified TCR beta CDR3 regions using RNA transcripts. First-round RT-PCR relied on HTBI primers, and a second-round multiplex PCR came next. TCRdb fed the multiplex PCR reads into MiXCR, producing one record per CDR3 protein. Of 1 million to 1.3 million distinct CDR3 sequences in the sample, roughly 35% were seen once. In its sample, this clonotype was seen many times. The antigen remains undetermined. Patients with other autoimmune diseases, uncontrolled infections, pregnancy or lactation were excluded. Trimming pared 11 bases from V and 2 bases from J, leaving 10 bases between. The length of the CDR3 is 11 residues. Germline assignment: CDR1 ENHRY and CDR2 SYGVKD.

The sequenced sample was peripheral blood or thyroid tissue (not recorded which). V usage is TRBV10-3 and J usage is TRBJ2-7; D call uncertain. This clonotype was sampled from an adult man with Graves' hyperthyroidism. This chain's CDR3 is CAGGTPYEQYF. For the CDR3, the DNA is TGTGCCGGCGGAACCCCCTACGAGCAGTACTTC.